This is a list of T cell receptor beta chains from one sample in a study of Ad26.COV2.S vaccination and SARS-CoV-2 variants. Assay: immunoSEQ multiplex PCR; the TCRdb copy retains only in-frame clones and omits some. In the table there are around 400,000 clones, 83% of which are singletons. This specimen consisted of peripheral blood, obtained in a trial of Ad26.COV2.S vaccine versus placebo. These receptors came from a person between 18 and 65 years old who received the Ad26.COV2.S COVID-19 vaccine or a placebo. The CDR3 runs from the conserved cysteine through the conserved F or W. A D gene is named only where the DNA matches it firmly. The size of a clone is reported for some rows only, either as once, few or many, or as a class for expanded clones.

cdr3_nt	cdr3_aa	clone_size	v_call	j_call	d_call
TGTGCCAGCAGCCTGGACAGGGACGAGCAGTACTTC	CASSLDRDEQYF	NA	TRBV2	TRBJ2-7	TRBD1
TGTGCCAGCAGCCCGACGCTACTCTACGAGCAGTACTTC	CASSPTLLYEQYF	NA	TRBV3-1/TRBV3-2	TRBJ2-7	NA
TGTGCCAGCAGCTTACATGCAGATACGCAGTATTTT	CASSLHADTQYF	NA	TRBV11-3	TRBJ2-3	NA
TGTGCCAGCAGCCAAGGGGGGGTAGCGGGAGCCTACGAGCAGTACTTC	CASSQGGVAGAYEQYF	NA	TRBV3-1/TRBV3-2	TRBJ2-7	TRBD2
TGTGCCAGCAGCTTAGTCACCCAGGGGGCCGGGGAGCTGTTTTTT	CASSLVTQGAGELFF	once	TRBV7-2	TRBJ2-2	TRBD1
TGTGCCAGCAGTTATCTCGACAAACCGAAAGCTTTCTTT	CASSYLDKPKAFF	NA	TRBV6-5	TRBJ1-1	NA
TGTGCCACCAGCAGACCAGGGGCCTTGACTGAAGCTTTCTTT	CATSRPGALTEAFF	NA	TRBV15	TRBJ1-1	NA
TGCAGCGTTGAAGATTGGAGGGGTGCGCAGTATTTT	CSVEDWRGAQYF	NA	TRBV29-1	TRBJ2-3	NA
TGTGCCAGCAGTGAATTAGGATCGAGTGTCGTAAAGCAGTTCTTC	CASSELGSSVVKQFF	few	TRBV6-1	TRBJ2-1	NA
TGTGCCAGCTCCCAGGTAGGACAGGGCTTATCCGAGCAGTACTTC	CASSQVGQGLSEQYF	NA	TRBV18	TRBJ2-7	TRBD1
TGTGCCAGCCTTGGGGTCTTGAACACTGAAGCTTTCTTT	CASLGVLNTEAFF	NA	TRBV12-3/TRBV12-4	TRBJ1-1	NA
TGTGCCAGCAGCATTACTTCAGGGGGGGACCTCTACGAGCAGTACTTC	CASSITSGGDLYEQYF	NA	TRBV7-9	TRBJ2-7	NA
TGTGCCAGAAGCTCCTCACCGGGACAGAGGTCGGAAAAACTGTTTTTT	CARSSSPGQRSEKLFF	NA	TRBV5-3	TRBJ1-4	TRBD1
TGCGCCAGCGCCTTACTAGTTTCAGATGAGCAGTTCTTC	CASALLVSDEQFF	NA	TRBV5-1	TRBJ2-1	NA
TGTGCCAGCAGCTTGATGGGATTAACTGAAGCTTTCTTT	CASSLMGLTEAFF	NA	TRBV5-4	TRBJ1-1	NA
TGTGCCAGCAGCCCCCGGGCGGGGGGGACAGATACGCAGTATTTT	CASSPRAGGTDTQYF	NA	TRBV2	TRBJ2-3	TRBD2
TGCGCCAGCAGCCAAGGAGGGAGCTACAATGAGCAGTTCTTC	CASSQGGSYNEQFF	NA	TRBV4-1	TRBJ2-1	NA
TGCAGCGTTGGAAAGGCGGGAGGTGGCGCAGATACGCAGTATTTT	CSVGKAGGGADTQYF	NA	TRBV29-1	TRBJ2-3	TRBD2
TGTGCCAGCAGCCTTTACCGGGCGGGGGAGACCCAGTACTTC	CASSLYRAGETQYF	NA	TRBV5-6	TRBJ2-5	NA
TGTGCCTGGAGTGCCATTTCAGATACGCAGTATTTT	CAWSAISDTQYF	once	TRBV30	TRBJ2-3	NA
TGTGCCAGCAGCTTAGGACTTGGCTTTTCGGCGGCTAATGAAAAACTGTTTTTT	CASSLGLGFSAANEKLFF	many	TRBV7-9	TRBJ1-4	NA
TGTGCTAGTGGTTCCCTGGCAGGGGATGGCTACACCTTC	CASGSLAGDGYTF	NA	TRBV12-5	TRBJ1-2	NA
TGTGCCAGCAGACAGGGTCAGAATTACGAGCAGTACTTC	CASRQGQNYEQYF	NA	TRBV6-5	TRBJ2-7	NA
TGTGCCAGTACAGCAGGCGGACGGGTTTCACCCCTCCACTTT	CASTAGGRVSPLHF	few	TRBV19	TRBJ1-6	NA